This is a list of T cell receptor beta chains from one sample in a study of identical twins. MiXCR, run by TCRdb on the 5' RACE reads, gives a single entry per CDR3 protein. The sample comprises 700,000 to 950,000 distinct CDR3 sequences, roughly an eighth of which are singletons, and 1.5% to 2% rests with the top ten. This same sample was also part of a study on yellow fever vaccine responses in identical twins.

The sample comprised PBMCs. The receptors come from a woman aged 18-35 years in good health. Each CDR3 is given with its conserved first and last residue. D genes are given only for firm matches. The size entry is marked missing in some rows and otherwise reads once, few, many or a size class.

CDR3	DNA	D	V	size	J
CASSLETVNSPLHF	TGTGCCAGCAGCTTGGAGACAGTAAATTCACCCCTCCACTTT	.	TRBV7-6	few	TRBJ1-6
CASSPRPSGNTGELFF	TGTGCCAGCAGCCCTCGCCCTAGCGGGAACACCGGGGAGCTGTTTTTT	TRBD2	TRBV7-3	few	TRBJ2-2
CSVEVRRDAFF	TGCAGCGTTGAAGTCAGGAGGGATGCTTTCTTT	.	TRBV29-1	many	TRBJ1-1
CASSAPAWQQETQYF	TGTGCCAGCAGTGCCCCAGCGTGGCAGCAAGAGACCCAGTACTTC	.	TRBV25-1	.	TRBJ2-5
CAISESAGAAETQYF	TGTGCCATCAGTGAGTCGGCGGGAGCGGCGGAGACCCAGTACTTC	TRBD2	TRBV10-3	few	TRBJ2-5
CAIRISGNTGELFF	TGTGCCATCAGAATAAGCGGAAACACCGGGGAGCTGTTTTTT	.	TRBV10-3	.	TRBJ2-2
CASSWGTGSLTANTGELFF	TGTGCCAGCAGCTGGGGGACAGGTTCCTTGACGGCAAACACCGGGGAGCTGTTTTTT	TRBD1	TRBV11-1	.	TRBJ2-2
CASTAGREGNQPQHF	TGTGCCAGCACCGCCGGTCGGGAGGGGAACCAGCCCCAGCATTTT	.	TRBV27	many	TRBJ1-5
CASSSTGTPEQREGRWADTQYF	TGTGCCAGCAGTTCAACCGGGACACCCGAGCAGCGGGAGGGCCGTTGGGCAGATACGCAGTATTTT	TRBD2	TRBV6-6	.	TRBJ2-3
CASTSTPSYEQYF	TGTGCCAGCACCTCTACCCCCAGCTATGAGCAGTACTTC	.	TRBV11-2	.	TRBJ2-7
CASSSLLGSSGANVLTF	TGTGCCAGCAGCTCCCTTTTAGGATCTTCTGGGGCCAACGTCCTGACTTTC	.	TRBV7-6	.	TRBJ2-6
CSARVLPDSYGYTF	TGCAGTGCTAGAGTCTTACCCGACAGCTATGGCTACACCTTC	.	TRBV20-1	few	TRBJ1-2
CASSLHSALGADTQYF	TGTGCCAGCAGCTTACATTCCGCCCTCGGAGCAGATACGCAGTATTTT	.	TRBV7-2	.	TRBJ2-3
CASSFAGQLTDTQYF	TGTGCCAGCAGTTTCGCGGGACAACTCACAGATACGCAGTATTTT	.	TRBV12-3/TRBV12-4	.	TRBJ2-3
CASSLVVGRGQDEQFF	TGCGCCAGCAGCTTGGTAGTGGGCAGGGGGCAAGATGAGCAGTTCTTC	TRBD1	TRBV5-1	few	TRBJ2-1
CSAELAGGTGADTQYF	TGCAGTGCCGAACTAGCGGGGGGGACTGGAGCAGATACGCAGTATTTT	TRBD2	TRBV20-1	.	TRBJ2-3
CSARLLAGGPKDTQYF	TGCAGTGCTAGACTCCTAGCGGGGGGGCCCAAAGATACGCAGTATTTT	TRBD2	TRBV20-1	few	TRBJ2-3
CSAYLRGGPNNEQFF	TGCAGTGCTTACCTCAGGGGGGGCCCAAACAATGAGCAGTTCTTC	.	TRBV20-1	few	TRBJ2-1
CASSLGSRGADTQYF	TGCGCCAGCAGCTTGGGTTCTAGAGGGGCAGATACGCAGTATTTT	.	TRBV5-1	.	TRBJ2-3
CASSLSQGRTGELFF	TGCGCCAGCAGCTTGTCCCAGGGTCGCACCGGGGAGCTGTTTTTT	.	TRBV5-1	few	TRBJ2-2
CASTERAGSSYEQYF	TGTGCCAGCACCGAACGTGCAGGGAGCTCCTACGAGCAGTACTTC	.	TRBV6-1	.	TRBJ2-7
CASSLALAGGPPHNEQFF	TGTGCCAGCAGCTTAGCTCTAGCGGGGGGGCCCCCTCACAATGAGCAGTTCTTC	TRBD2	TRBV11-2	.	TRBJ2-1
CASSQRNPGSSGANVLTF	TGCGCCAGCAGCCAGCGCAATCCCGGGAGCTCTGGGGCCAACGTCCTGACTTTC	.	TRBV4-1	few	TRBJ2-6
CASYMIDRNTGELFF	TGCGCCAGCTACATGATTGACAGGAACACCGGGGAGCTGTTTTTT	.	TRBV10-1	few	TRBJ2-2
CASKKLDRGEQFF	TGTGCCAGCAAGAAACTCGACCGAGGTGAGCAGTTCTTC	.	TRBV27	.	TRBJ2-1
CASTSLGPTDTQYF	TGTGCCAGCACCAGCTTGGGGCCGACAGATACGCAGTATTTT	.	TRBV11-2	few	TRBJ2-3
CSASSPGTSSYNEQFF	TGCAGTGCTAGTTCTCCCGGGACTAGCTCCTACAATGAGCAGTTCTTC	TRBD2	TRBV20-1	.	TRBJ2-1
CSAPDGTGELFF	TGCAGTGCTCCTGACGGTACCGGGGAGCTGTTTTTT	.	TRBV20-1	.	TRBJ2-2
CASSLFSGAYNEQFF	TGTGCCAGCAGCTTATTTAGCGGGGCCTACAATGAGCAGTTCTTC	TRBD2	TRBV7-6	many	TRBJ2-1
CASSRGQGASYNSPLHF	TGTGCCAGCAGTAGAGGACAGGGGGCATCCTATAATTCACCCCTCCACTTT	TRBD1	TRBV27	.	TRBJ1-6
CASSTGKIYSTDTQYF	TGCGCCAGCAGCACTGGGAAGATTTATAGCACAGATACGCAGTATTTT	.	TRBV5-1	.	TRBJ2-3
CASSLLPTEQFF	TGTGCCAGCAGCTTACTCCCTACTGAGCAGTTCTTC	.	TRBV7-9	many	TRBJ2-1
CASSSPSDQTGSYNEQFF	TGCGCCAGCAGCTCTCCCTCGGACCAGACAGGATCCTACAATGAGCAGTTCTTC	.	TRBV5-1	few	TRBJ2-1
CASSIGGGRAFYNEQFF	TGTGCCAGCAGTATCGGAGGCGGGAGGGCCTTCTACAATGAGCAGTTCTTC	TRBD2	TRBV28	many	TRBJ2-1
CSVEVKRRGSDYEQYF	TGCAGCGTTGAGGTCAAGAGGCGGGGCAGCGACTACGAGCAGTACTTC	.	TRBV29-1	.	TRBJ2-7
CASSQEVAAGRNGELFF	TGCGCCAGCAGCCAAGAGGTAGCGGCGGGCCGGAACGGGGAGCTGTTTTTT	.	TRBV4-1	few	TRBJ2-2
CASSLWKMGWHPFF	TGTGCCAGCAGCTTATGGAAAATGGGGTGGCACCCGTTCTTC	.	TRBV7-2	.	TRBJ2-1
CSAKQERLAGVYEQYF	TGCAGTGCTAAACAGGAACGGCTAGCGGGAGTCTACGAGCAGTACTTC	TRBD2	TRBV20-1	few	TRBJ2-7
CASRQRGLAGRGSYNEQFF	TGTGCCAGCAGGCAACGTGGGCTAGCGGGACGCGGCTCCTACAATGAGCAGTTCTTC	TRBD2	TRBV7-3	.	TRBJ2-1
CASRGQGFRDTEAFF	TGTGCCAGCAGGGGACAGGGCTTTAGGGACACTGAAGCTTTCTTT	TRBD1	TRBV7-9	few	TRBJ1-1
CASSLGTGGPYNEQFF	TGCGCCAGCAGCTTGGGCACAGGGGGCCCCTACAATGAGCAGTTCTTC	TRBD1	TRBV5-1	.	TRBJ2-1
CASTPTSGGHNEQFF	TGTGCCAGCACCCCGACTAGCGGGGGGCACAATGAGCAGTTCTTC	TRBD2	TRBV12-3/TRBV12-4	many	TRBJ2-1
CASSFSRDPTYGYTF	TGCGCCAGCAGCTTTAGCAGGGATCCAACCTATGGCTACACCTTC	.	TRBV5-1	.	TRBJ1-2
CSARDFIGWGNTIYF	TGCAGTGCTAGAGATTTTATCGGATGGGGAAACACCATATATTTT	.	TRBV20-1	few	TRBJ1-3
CATSPRVQNTGELFF	TGTGCCACCAGCCCCCGAGTCCAGAACACCGGGGAGCTGTTTTTT	.	TRBV24-1	.	TRBJ2-2
CSVVGGQGALYEQYF	TGCAGCGTTGTGGGGGGACAGGGGGCCTTATACGAGCAGTACTTC	TRBD1	TRBV29-1	few	TRBJ2-7